This T cell receptor beta chain came from a study of blood T cell repertoires in COVID-19 (dated by TCRdb to 2019 to 2021). With respect to the entire study: Samples covering the acute and convalescent phases of COVID-19 were provided by collaborators in the United States, Italy and Spain. A freely available public database, intended as a resource for researchers studying the immune response to SARS-CoV-2, is where the repertoires were released. The material from the prospective study consisted of cDNA or gDNA derived from T cells, B-cell-depleted T cells, or PBMCs. Where available, HLA class I and class II types were taken from metadata supplied by the sample provider and were not determined by assay-based typing. Nearly every sample came with metadata listing a de-identified subject ID, COVID-19 status, age in years and sex. The samples were drawn from two sources: the first 160 participants of the ongoing ImmuneRACE study, and 950 to 1,500 subjects contributed by 6 global collaborators. The dataset comprised deeply sampled blood TCRbeta repertoires from subjects exposed to, actively infected with, or recovered from COVID-19. What the work shows at the level of the full study, not this receptor alone: The amount of clinical and demographic metadata varied by source and participant and was provided uncurated.

A second Seattle source provided samples from volunteer blood donors who had recovered from COVID-19. Collaborating institutions collected whole blood in K2EDTA tubes following their own protocols. For TCRbeta analysis, collaborator samples were shipped as frozen whole blood, as isolated PBMCs, or as DNA extracted from either sample type. TCRbeta CDR3 regions were amplified from genomic DNA by means of the immunoSEQ Assay, a bias-controlled multiplex PCR. The authors processed their data as follows. The number of nucleated cells in each sample was estimated from the amplification of reference gene primers within the assay. To quantify the absolute abundance of each unique TCRbeta CDR3 rearrangement, sequence reads were collapsed and filtered. For each sample, productive Simpson clonality was calculated as the square root of Simpson's diversity index across productive rearrangements. Drawn from immuneACCESS, this table holds only the in-frame rearrangements with V and J called that TCRdb kept. Clones are partly lost; checked studies trace under half to an unresolved V gene and leave the rest unexplained. Clone size and the V and J calls come from that table; the DNA yielded D and trimming. Here the sample has approximately 220,000 clones; approximately 83% occur a single time. 3% of the sample is held by the ten biggest clonotypes.

In regard to this clone: The antigen it binds to is not known. Base quality data are lacking; no much larger clone is found one base away.

V is clipped by 5 bases and J by 3 bases, and the sequence between their germline boundaries is 13 bases long. From cysteine to phenylalanine, the CDR3 is 14 amino acids long. The retained sequence is limited to the CDR3, 42 bases, with the frame set at the first base. CDR1 MNHNY and CDR2 SVGAGI were looked up in the germline V gene (reference sequence). The material sequenced was peripheral blood. The source is a woman aged 30 to 39 who had recovered from COVID-19. Rearrangement joined TRBV6-6 to TRBJ1-2; the best D guess is TRBD1, with 6 bases matching. The nucleotide sequence is given as TGTGCCAGCAGTGCATGGACAGAGCACTATGGCTACACCTTC. Its translation reads: CASSAWTEHYGYTF.